The TCR beta chain under discussion was sequenced for a study of blood T cell repertoires in COVID-19. Produced via immunoSEQ multiplex PCR; TCRdb's table is partial and in-frame only. In the table there are some 150,000 clones, 70% to 90% of which are singletons. On this clone itself: Other DNA sequences within the sample encode an identical CDR3.

The CDR3 spans 15 residues. Looked up from germline, CDR1 is SGDLS and CDR2 is YYNGEE. Trimming removed 0 bases at V and 1 base at J, with 7 bases between. The TCR was taken from a woman in her fifties or sixties with acute or convalescent COVID-19. This chain links TRBV9 with TRBJ2-2, with D possibly being TRBD2 (6 bases). The sequencing sample was made of peripheral blood. The CDR3 bases are TGTGCCAGCAGCGTAGGTAGCGGGAACACCGGGGAGCTGTTTTTT. It yields the protein CASSVGSGNTGELFF.